This entry lists 3 T cell receptor beta chains sequenced from one sample in a study of T cell repertoires in cytomegalovirus infection. For these receptors, no antigen is known. MiXCR was run by TCRdb on the reads, yielding one entry per CDR3 protein. Here the sample spans some 900,000 distinct CDR3 sequences, about 33% being singletons. The starting material was cultured CD8+ T cells from PBMCs, obtained from culture after CMV antigen stimulation. These receptors came from a human donor in good health (CMV status not recorded). Some clones in this sample may be carry-over from other donors' samples.

This clonotype came up once. This chain links TRBV2 with TRBJ2-7; 10 nucleotides agree with TRBD2. Unmatched junction bases numbered 15, after V lost 5 bases and J lost 2 bases. Germline lookup yields CDR1 SNHLY and CDR2 FYNNEI. This CDR3 is 18 amino acids long. The CDR3 region is CASSRGIAGGRVAYEQYV. In DNA, the CDR3 is TGTGCCAGCAGTCGGGGAATAGCGGGGGGACGAGTCGCCTACGAGCAGTACGTC.

The chain combines TRBV6-1 with TRBJ2-1; 7 bases are shared with TRBD1. Germline V gives CDR1 MNHNS, CDR2 SASEGT. Trimming cost V 0 bases and J 3 bases; bases outside gene matches: 11. This CDR3 contains 18 residues. CDR3 coding DNA: TGTGCCAGCAGTGAAGCAGGGACAGATACCCGATTCTACAATGAGCAGTTCTTC. Protein sequence: CASSEAGTDTRFYNEQFF.

The sample holds many counts of this clonotype. This CDR3 is CASSWGTRRQLTDTQYF. In nucleotides, the CDR3 is TGTGCCAGCAGCTGGGGGACAAGGCGACAACTCACAGATACGCAGTATTTT. The chain employs TRBV7-9 and TRBJ2-3; TRBD1 might be the D (6 bases). CDR3 length: 17 amino acids. V was trimmed by 4 bases and J by 2 bases, leaving 19 bases between them. CDR1 and CDR2 from the germline V gene are SEHNR and FQNEAQ (reference sequence).